The clone carrying this T cell receptor beta chain was seen a single time. This entry is derived from a study of Ad26.COV2.S vaccination and SARS-CoV-2 variants. Treatment: roughly 19 received Ad26.COV2.S at low or high dose, single or two shots; about 5 received placebo; per-sample allocation not given. Sample collection was performed on day 63 after the first vaccine or placebo injection. The assay was immunoSEQ multiplex PCR, and TCRdb's table has in-frame clones only and misses some. The sample consists of more than 300,000 clones, 85% of them appearing once. The CDR3 has 16 amino acids. V dropped 5 bases and J dropped 8; count of bases not matched to a gene: 17. Per the germline V gene, CDR1 is SNHLY and CDR2 is FYNNEI.

The sequence was collected from a person aged 18 to 59 who received the Ad26.COV2.S COVID-19 vaccine or a placebo. The sample was peripheral blood, taken in a trial of Ad26.COV2.S vaccine versus placebo. The chain couples TRBV2 to TRBJ1-2; 7 positions agree with TRBD1. The CDR3 sequence is CASSTPDRVSSKGYTF. CDR3 DNA: TGTGCCAGCAGTACGCCCGACAGGGTGTCGAGTAAGGGCTACACCTTC.